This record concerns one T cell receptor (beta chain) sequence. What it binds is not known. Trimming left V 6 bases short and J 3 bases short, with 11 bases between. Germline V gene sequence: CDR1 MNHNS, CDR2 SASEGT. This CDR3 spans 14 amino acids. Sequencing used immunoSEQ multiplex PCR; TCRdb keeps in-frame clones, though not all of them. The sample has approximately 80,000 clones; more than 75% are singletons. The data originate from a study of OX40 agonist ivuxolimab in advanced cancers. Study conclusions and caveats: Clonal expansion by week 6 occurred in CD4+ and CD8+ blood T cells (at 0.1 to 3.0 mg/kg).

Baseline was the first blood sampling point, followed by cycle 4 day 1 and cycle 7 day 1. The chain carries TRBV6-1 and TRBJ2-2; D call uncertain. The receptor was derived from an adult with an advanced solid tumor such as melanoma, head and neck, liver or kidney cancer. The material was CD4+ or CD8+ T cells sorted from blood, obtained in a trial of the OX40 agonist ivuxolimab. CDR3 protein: CASRPTAYTGELFF. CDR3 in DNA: TGTGCCAGCAGACCCACAGCTTACACCGGGGAGCTGTTTTTT.